These 5 T cell receptor beta chains came from one sample sequenced in a study of T cells in Graves' hyperthyroidism and ophthalmopathy. RNA transcripts gave rise to amplified TCR beta CDR3 regions. First-round RT-PCR targeting the TCR CDR3 was performed with the HTBI primer set. TCRdb reprocessed the multiplex PCR reads with MiXCR, giving one entry per CDR3 protein. The data show 480,000 or so distinct CDR3 sequences, over 13% seen once. The sample consisted of blood. The source is a woman younger than 35 with Graves' hyperthyroidism.

Ten or more counts support this clonotype. This chain uses TRBV11-1 with TRBJ1-2; weak D call: TRBD1 (5 bases). This CDR3 contains 14 residues. Germline lookup yields CDR1 SGHAT and CDR2 FQDESV (reference sequence). The V and J ends lost 5 bases and 10 bases respectively, with 20 bases between them. DNA for the CDR3: TGTGCCAGCAGCCAAGATCAGACAGTCGCCTCCTACACCTTC. Translation gives CASSQDQTVASYTF.

This clonotype was seen a single time. V gene TRBV5-4 combines with J gene TRBJ2-1, with a weak D call TRBD2 (5 bases). The CDR3 length is 17 residues. V lost 4 bases, J lost 6 bases, and 23 bases lay in between. In germline, CDR1 is SGHNT, CDR2 YYREEE (reference sequence). The CDR3 protein is CASSGGGWMTLSNEQFF. In DNA form, the CDR3 reads TGTGCCAGCAGCGGTGGCGGGTGGATGACCCTCTCCAATGAGCAGTTCTTC.

This clonotype was detected only a few times. J is TRBJ1-3 and V is TRBV6-1; no definite D call. This CDR3 has 16 amino acids. CDR1 MNHNS and CDR2 SASEGT come from the germline V gene. Trimming took off 2 bases at V and 0 bases at J, with 11 bases between the two ends. The CDR3 protein is CASSEHVRSSGNTIYF. The CDR3 DNA sequence: TGTGCCAGCAGTGAACATGTCCGGAGCTCTGGAAACACCATATATTTT.

This clonotype occurred many times. V is TRBV7-2 and J is TRBJ2-1, with 8 positions matching TRBD2. V dropped 5 bases and J dropped 8; count of bases not matched to a gene: 11. The CDR3 covers 15 residues. Germline CDR1 and CDR2: SGHTA and FQGNSA. The CDR3 nucleotides read TGTGCCAGCAGCAGGAGCGGGAGCGGAGGGGATGAGCAGTTCTTC. As protein: CASSRSGSGGDEQFF.

This clonotype was observed a few times. The chain uses TRBV19 and TRBJ2-3; D is uncertain. CDR1 LNHDA and CDR2 SQIVND come from the germline V gene (reference sequence). V lost 3 bases and J lost 2, with 6 bases in between. This CDR3 has 13 amino acids. Written as DNA, the CDR3 is TGTGCCAGTAGTATTACACACACAGATACGCAGTATTTT. Translated: CASSITHTDTQYF.